This T cell receptor beta chain was sequenced for a study of vaccination and CD4 T cells after COVID-19. Study-wide background: The convalescent group had six males, four females, seven Caucasians, two Asians, one multiracial.

Treatment in this sample: roughly 11-day PBMC culture with coronavirus spike peptide pools or control peptides (ViraFEST assay). After 10 days of culture, CD4+ T cells were negatively selected. This clonotype was counted between two and nine times. Antigen unknown. The V end was cut by 0 bases, the J end by 5 bases, with 2 bases between. The CDR3 has 12 amino acids. Per the germline V gene, CDR1 is SGHVS and CDR2 is FQNEAQ. Oncomine TCR Beta short-read sequencing was applied to DNA from cultured CD4+ T cells. TCRdb re-derived calls from the PCR reads in MiXCR, one entry per CDR3 protein. The sample contains roughly 10,000 distinct CDR3 sequences, roughly 27% of which appear only once.

The material sequenced was CD4+ T cells from blood, cultured in vitro, taken after SARS-CoV-2 vaccination. V gene TRBV7-8 combines with J gene TRBJ1-5; D gene ambiguous. This TCR was recovered from a human donor who had recovered from COVID-19. As DNA, the CDR3 is TGTGCCAGCAGCTTAGCTCATCAGCCCCAGCATTTT. It encodes CASSLAHQPQHF.